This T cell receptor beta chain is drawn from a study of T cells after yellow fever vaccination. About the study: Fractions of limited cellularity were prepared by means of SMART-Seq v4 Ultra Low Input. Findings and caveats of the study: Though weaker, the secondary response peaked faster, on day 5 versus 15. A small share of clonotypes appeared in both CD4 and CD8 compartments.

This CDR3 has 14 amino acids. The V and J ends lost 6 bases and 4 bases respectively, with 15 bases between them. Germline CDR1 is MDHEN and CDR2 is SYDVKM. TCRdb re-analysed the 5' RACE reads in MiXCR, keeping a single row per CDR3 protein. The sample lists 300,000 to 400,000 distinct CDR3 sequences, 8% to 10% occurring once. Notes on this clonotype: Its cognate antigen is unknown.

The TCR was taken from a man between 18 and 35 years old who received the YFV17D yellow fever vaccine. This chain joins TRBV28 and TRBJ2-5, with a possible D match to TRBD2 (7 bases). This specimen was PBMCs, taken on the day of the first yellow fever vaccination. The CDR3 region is CASRGGGLGETQYF. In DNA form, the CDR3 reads TGTGCCAGCAGAGGGGGGGGATTAGGAGAGACCCAGTACTTC.